This entry describes one T cell receptor beta chain. From germline, CDR1 is SGDLS and CDR2 YYNGEE. The CDR3 has 13 residues. Trimming stripped 0 bases from V and 10 bases from J, with 11 bases between. Each sorted subset replicate got 200 ng genomic DNA, roughly 30,000 genomes. Method: immunoSEQ multiplex PCR; TCRdb's copy keeps in-frame clones and lacks some. The sample contains 1.6 million or so clones, approximately 98.5% of which appear only once. This record comes from a study of shared clonotypes between healthy human individuals. All participating donors were Caucasian adults from Nashville, Tennessee.

The sequence derives from a man aged 30-40 years in good health. The rearrangement links TRBV9 to TRBJ2-1; D remains unclear. Specimen: naive CD4+ T cells sorted from blood. Subset defined: CD45RA+ positively selected. CDR3 protein: CASSVVGEREQFF. The CDR3 DNA sequence: TGTGCCAGCAGCGTAGTTGGCGAGCGAGAGCAGTTCTTC.